The rows below give T cell receptor beta chains drawn from one sample of a study of shared clonotypes between healthy human individuals. Produced via immunoSEQ multiplex PCR; TCRdb's table is partial and in-frame only. The profile covers 800,000 to 950,000 clones, with roughly 96% appearing a single time and under 0.3% taken by the ten largest. The source material was naive CD8+ T cells sorted from blood. Source of these receptors: a man aged 30 to 45 in good health. CDR3s include the opening cysteine and the closing phenylalanine or tryptophan. D genes are given only for firm matches. Clone size is shown for a subset of rows, as once, few, many or a class of expanded clone.

TRBJ2-1 | TRBV9 | NA | TRBD2 | CASSGLTGGPNEQFF | TGTGCCAGCAGCGGTCTAACGGGAGGGCCCAATGAGCAGTTCTTC
TRBJ1-1 | TRBV11-2 | NA | NA | CASSHEGYTEAFF | TGTGCCAGCAGCCACGAGGGTTACACTGAAGCTTTCTTT
TRBJ2-6 | TRBV6-5 | NA | NA | CASSYWVSGANVLTF | TGTGCCAGCAGTTACTGGGTCTCTGGGGCCAACGTCCTGACTTTC
TRBJ1-1 | TRBV27 | once | NA | CASSLTREGITEAFF | TGTGCCAGCAGTTTAACAAGGGAGGGAATCACTGAAGCTTTCTTT
TRBJ2-1 | TRBV19 | NA | TRBD1 | CASTRDRGLYNEQFF | TGTGCCAGTACGCGGGACAGGGGGTTGTACAATGAGCAGTTCTTC
TRBJ2-1 | TRBV9 | NA | NA | CASSVEGLESNEQFF | TGTGCCAGCAGCGTGGAGGGCCTTGAATCGAATGAGCAGTTCTTC
TRBJ1-2 | TRBV7-9 | once | TRBD1 | CAILPRDSSNYGYTF | TGTGCCATCCTACCCCGGGACAGCTCAAACTATGGCTACACCTTC
TRBJ2-1 | TRBV10-3 | NA | NA | CAISEVGAGPQGSYNEQFF | TGTGCCATCAGTGAGGTTGGAGCGGGTCCCCAAGGCTCCTACAATGAGCAGTTCTTC
TRBJ2-1 | TRBV20-1 | NA | NA | CSARQGIEQFF | TGCAGTGCTAGACAGGGTATTGAGCAGTTCTTC
TRBJ1-5 | TRBV10-3 | NA | NA | CAISGPPGGAGQPQHF | TGTGCCATCAGTGGGCCCCCGGGGGGCGCGGGTCAGCCCCAGCATTTT
TRBJ2-7 | TRBV5-1 | NA | NA | CASSLAARITYEQYF | TGCGCCAGCAGCTTGGCCGCCAGAATAACCTACGAGCAGTACTTC